The clone carrying this T cell receptor beta chain was recorded only once. Its antigen remains unknown. These data belong to a study of T cells after posttransplantation cyclophosphamide. Whole-study results and caveats: Donor CD8+ memory clones often dominated recipient blood repertoires at later times. Recipient CMV seropositivity and CMV reactivation strongly tracked TRB clonality. Blood and skin or GI T cell repertoires showed limited TRB overlap.

Treatment was busulfan-fludarabine conditioning, a marrow graft, and cyclophosphamide on days +3 and +4. CDR1 is SGHTA, CDR2 FQGTGA, per germline. The J segment lost 4 bases and the V segment lost 0 bases, leaving 5 bases of the junction unmatched. CDR3 size: 16 residues. Some clones are missing from TCRdb's copy, which holds only in-frame ones; the method was immunoSEQ multiplex PCR. The sample holds just under 20,000 clones, roughly nine tenths seen once. The sequence was obtained from a female patient in her 40s who received an allogeneic stem cell transplant from a related donor, was CMV-positive, and had no GVHD. Some T cells may be provided by the graft donor. V usage is TRBV7-3 and J usage is TRBJ2-2; 7 nucleotides align to TRBD2. Material: PBMCs, obtained after allogeneic stem cell transplant with posttransplant cyclophosphamide. CDR3 sequence: CASSLTREVPTGELFF. The CDR3 DNA is TGTGCCAGCAGCTTAACCCGGGAGGTCCCCACCGGGGAGCTGTTTTTT. The full variable domain, its missing parts supplied by reference TRBV7-3 and TRBJ2-2, is GAGVSQTPSNKVTEKGKYVELRCDPISGHTALYWYRQSLGQGPEFLIYFQGTGAADDSGLPNDRFFAVRPEGSVSTLKIQRTERGDSAVYLCASSLTREVPTGELFFGEGSRLTVL.